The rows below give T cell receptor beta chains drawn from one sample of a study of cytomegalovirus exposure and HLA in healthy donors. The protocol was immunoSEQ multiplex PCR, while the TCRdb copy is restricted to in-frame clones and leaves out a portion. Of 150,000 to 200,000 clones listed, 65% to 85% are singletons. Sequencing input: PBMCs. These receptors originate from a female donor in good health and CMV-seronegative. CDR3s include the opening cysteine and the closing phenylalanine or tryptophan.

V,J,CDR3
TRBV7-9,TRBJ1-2,CSSSPSFVRGLYGYTF
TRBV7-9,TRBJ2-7,CASSLPGSYEQYF
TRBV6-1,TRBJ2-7,CASRPGQGTSYEQYF
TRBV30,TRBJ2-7,CAWTPNAPTDEQYF
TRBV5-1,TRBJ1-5,CASRISPGTGGNQHF
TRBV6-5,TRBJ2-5,CASSYSNLAGEETQYF
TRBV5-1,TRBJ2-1,CASSGTSGGNEQFF
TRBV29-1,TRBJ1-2,CSAGTGGSGYTF
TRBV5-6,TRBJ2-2,CASSGGLATNTGELFF
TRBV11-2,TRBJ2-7,CASSLFAGADYEQYF
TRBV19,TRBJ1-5,CASSINSGVGNQPQHF
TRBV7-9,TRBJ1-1,CASSSRQGSTEAFF
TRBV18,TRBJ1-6,CASSIGQSNSPLHF
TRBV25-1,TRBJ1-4,CASSRGFQEKLFF
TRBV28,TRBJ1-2,CASSTRTLAYGYTF
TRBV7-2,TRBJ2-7,CASSLTGTTRYEQYF
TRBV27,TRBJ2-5,CASSLIGGRGETQYF
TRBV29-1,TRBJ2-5,CSLVPFGPEETQYF
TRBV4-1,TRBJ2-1,CASSQGPPTKRGAGDEQFF
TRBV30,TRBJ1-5,CAWSGQGGGNQPQHF
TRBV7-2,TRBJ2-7,CASSRQGYEQYF
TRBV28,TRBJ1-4,CASSQTNSNEKLFF
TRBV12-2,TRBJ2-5,CASRLEEDRVGGKETQYF
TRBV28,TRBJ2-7,CASSSLAGGQEQYF
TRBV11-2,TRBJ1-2,CASSIRGSGYTF
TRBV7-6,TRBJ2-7,CASSLYRDYEQYF
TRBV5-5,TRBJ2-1,CASSLGQGGYNEQFF
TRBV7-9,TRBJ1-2,CSSSLGGTGVYGYTF
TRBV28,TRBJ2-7,CASSFGGSYEQYF
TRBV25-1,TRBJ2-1,CASSLSDRAHEQFF
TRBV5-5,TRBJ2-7,CASSSTGTGFHEQYF
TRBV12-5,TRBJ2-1,CASGNRGGLYNEQFF
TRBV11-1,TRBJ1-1,CASSLVKGGDTEAFF
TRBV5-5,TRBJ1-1,CASSPLTGLGEAFF
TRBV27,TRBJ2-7,CASMLDGGRVREQYF
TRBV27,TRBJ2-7,CASSFQGLDSYEQYF
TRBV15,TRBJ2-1,CATSGGGQGALEQFF
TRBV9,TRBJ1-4,CASSGKTSDSEKLFF
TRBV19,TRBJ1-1,CASSNQQGMNTEAFF
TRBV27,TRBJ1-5,CASQTGQQPQHF
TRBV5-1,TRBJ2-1,CASSAVQGNEQFF
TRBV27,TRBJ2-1,CASSLFSTLGDEQFF
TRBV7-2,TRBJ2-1,CASSLWGRGGPNEQFF
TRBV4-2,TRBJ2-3,CASSQDFRQDTQYF
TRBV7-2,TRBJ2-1,CASSLEAGVVYEQFF
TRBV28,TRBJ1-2,CASITGTGLKGYTF
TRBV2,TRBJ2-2,CASSYYRETGELFF
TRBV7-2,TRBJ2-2,CASSYGTGVGGELFF
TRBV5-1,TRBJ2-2,CASSLIPGGGELFF
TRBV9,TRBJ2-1,CASSLQTSGRLDNEQFF
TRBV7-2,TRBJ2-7,CASSLAGGPGQYF
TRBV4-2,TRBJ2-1,CASSQSGDTGGFNEQFF
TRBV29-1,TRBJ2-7,CSVRGQVSYEQYF
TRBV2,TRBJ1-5,CASRMNTVNQPQHF
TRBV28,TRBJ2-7,CASSGGQGAYEQYF
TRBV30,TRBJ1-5,CAWSAGDHQPQHF
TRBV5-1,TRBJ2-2,CASSGPNTGELFF
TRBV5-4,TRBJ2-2,CASTRTLLSGAIGGELFF
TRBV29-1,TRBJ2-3,CSVWDRSTDTQYF
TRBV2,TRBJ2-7,CASSRDRTYEQYF